The 24 T cell receptor beta chains given below trace back to one sample, sequenced in a study of glioma-infiltrating T cells after dendritic cell vaccination. Sequencing used immunoSEQ multiplex PCR; TCRdb keeps in-frame clones, though not all of them. In the table there are just under 100,000 clones, more than 70% of which are singletons. Specified time point: after dendritic cell vaccination, including at tumor progression/relapse. Sample: blood, taken after dendritic cell vaccination. The receptors come from a human donor with glioblastoma.

The chain uses TRBV27 and TRBJ2-7, with TRBD1 as a possible D gene (6 bases). There are 15 residues in the CDR3. In germline, CDR1 is MNHEY, CDR2 SMNVEV (reference sequence). The V and J ends lost 3 bases and 2 bases respectively, with 14 bases between them. The CDR3 DNA follows: TGTGCCAGCAGTTTTAGCACAGGGTGGGCCTACGAGCAGTACTTC. Translation gives CASSFSTGWAYEQYF.

Of note for this clone: The same CDR3 arises from other DNA sequences in this sample as well. The J gene is TRBJ2-7, the V gene TRBV5-1; TRBD1 aligns across 10 bases. The ends lost 1 base at V and 1 base at J; junction bases unmatched: 2. Germline assignment: CDR1 SGHRS and CDR2 YFSETQ. The CDR3 has 15 residues. CDR3 loop: CASSLRQGASYEQYF. CDR3 nucleotide sequence: TGCGCCAGCAGCTTGAGACAGGGGGCATCCTACGAGCAGTACTTC.

The chain joins TRBV10-3 to TRBJ2-7; D not resolved. The CDR3 runs 12 residues. Germline assignment: CDR1 ENHRY and CDR2 SYGVKD. V shed 5 bases and J shed 2 bases, with 7 bases lying between them. This CDR3 is CAISKETYEQYF. The CDR3 DNA is TGTGCCATCAGTAAGGAGACCTACGAGCAGTACTTC.

V usage is TRBV6-5 and J usage is TRBJ2-7, with D possibly TRBD1 on 6 matching bases. V was shortened by 6 bases and J by 0 bases, with 15 bases between the two germline ends. The germline gives CDR1 MNHEY, CDR2 SVGAGI. The CDR3 has 15 residues. The CDR3 region is CASRWRAGASYEQYF. The CDR3 DNA sequence: TGTGCCAGCAGATGGCGGGCAGGGGCCTCCTACGAGCAGTACTTC.

A remark on this clone: At the DNA level, this CDR3 is encoded by other sequences in the same sample as well. The chain links TRBV6-5 to TRBJ2-7; a possible D gene is TRBD2 (6 bases). Between the trimmed V and J ends, which lost 8 bases and 0 bases, there was a span of 11 bases. The CDR3 extends over 13 amino acids. CDR1 and CDR2 (germline): MNHEY, SVGAGI. This chain's CDR3 is CASRRGGSYEQYF. DNA for the CDR3: TGTGCCAGCCGTCGGGGAGGCTCCTACGAGCAGTACTTC.

The gene calls are TRBV7-9 and TRBJ1-2; TRBD1 matches at 7 bases. The CDR3 extends over 14 amino acids. The V segment lost 5 bases and the J segment 6 bases; nucleotides outside the gene matches: 9. CDR1 and CDR2 (germline): SEHNR, FQNEAQ (reference sequence). DNA of the CDR3: TGTGCCAGCAGCATTAGCGACAGGGTGCATGGCTACACCTTC. Translated: CASSISDRVHGYTF.

The chain uses TRBV11-2 and TRBJ2-3, with D possibly matching TRBD2 (6 bases). In germline, CDR1 is SGHAT, CDR2 FQNNGV. V dropped 0 bases and J dropped 0 bases, with 7 bases sitting between them. The CDR3 has 15 amino acids. CDR3 sequence: CASSLERGSTDTQYF. The CDR3 DNA follows: TGTGCCAGCAGCTTAGAACGGGGGAGCACAGATACGCAGTATTTT.

The chain links TRBV7-9 to TRBJ2-7; 7 bases map to TRBD1. The V gene's germline CDR1 is SEHNR and CDR2 FQNEAQ (reference sequence). This CDR3 has 17 residues. The ends lost 2 bases at V and 0 bases at J; junction bases unmatched: 10. The CDR3 reads CASSLFWGQGVSYEQYF. CDR3 coding DNA: TGTGCCAGCAGCTTATTTTGGGGTCAGGGGGTCTCCTACGAGCAGTACTTC.

The chain combines TRBV9 with TRBJ1-1, with 10 nucleotides matching TRBD1. The J segment lost 5 bases and the V segment lost 3 bases, leaving 10 bases of the junction unmatched. The CDR3 has 16 residues. CDR1 and CDR2 from the germline V gene are SGDLS and YYNGEE. CDR3 in amino acids: CASSARPGTGDTEAFF. DNA of the CDR3: TGTGCCAGCAGCGCTCGACCCGGGACAGGGGATACTGAAGCTTTCTTT. The full variable domain, rest sourced from reference TRBV9 and TRBJ1-1, is DSGVTQTPKHLITATGQRVTLRCSPRSGDLSVYWYQQSLDQGLQFLIQYYNGEERAKGNILERFSAQQFPDLHSELNLSSLELGDSALYFCASSARPGTGDTEAFFGQGTRLTVV.

This clone has more than one count but fewer than ten. The V and J genes are TRBV19 and TRBJ2-7; D may be TRBD1 (6 bases). CDR1 is LNHDA and CDR2 is SQIVND in the germline V gene (reference sequence). This CDR3 comprises 14 residues. V dropped 6 bases and J dropped 2 bases, with 14 bases sitting between them. CDR3 sequence: CASSGTQRAYEQYF. CDR3 in DNA: TGTGCCAGTAGCGGGACACAGAGGGCCTACGAGCAGTACTTC.

This rearrangement joins TRBV2 to TRBJ1-2; the D is unclear. Germline V lookup: CDR1 SNHLY, CDR2 FYNNEI. The V gene lost 8 bases and the J gene lost 5 bases, with 15 bases spanning the gap. This CDR3 has 13 residues. The CDR3 region is CASGRRQSYGYTF. The DNA for the CDR3 is TGTGCCAGCGGTCGGAGGCAGTCTTATGGCTACACCTTC.

The V call is TRBV5-1, the J call TRBJ2-5; the D is unclear. This CDR3 is 16 amino acids long. V lost 0 bases and J 4 bases, leaving 16 bases between the germline ends. The germline CDR1 and CDR2 sequences are SGHRS and YFSETQ. The CDR3 here is CASSLASGHKVETQYF. CDR3 nucleotides: TGCGCCAGCAGCTTGGCCTCGGGTCATAAGGTAGAGACCCAGTACTTC.

Only one count was recorded for this clone. The CDR3 loop reads CASSNRGYANTF. The CDR3 nucleotides are TGTGCCAGCAGTAACCGAGGATACGCTAACACCTTC. The chain combines TRBV6-5 with TRBJ1-2; D remains unclear. CDR1 is MNHEY and CDR2 is SVGAGI in the germline V gene. This CDR3 comprises 12 residues. V lost 5 bases to trimming and J lost 12 bases, with 16 bases between them.

The CDR3 sequence: CASSTGSPYEQYF. CDR3 nucleotide sequence: TGTGCCAGCAGTACAGGGAGCCCCTACGAGCAGTACTTC. The J gene is TRBJ2-7, the V gene TRBV27; D may be TRBD1 (6 bases). There are 13 residues in the CDR3. Per the germline V gene, CDR1 is MNHEY and CDR2 is SMNVEV (reference sequence). Trimming left V 5 bases short and J 2 bases short, with 10 bases between.

This sequence joins TRBV28 and TRBJ2-6, with D possibly TRBD1 on 5 matching bases. The ends were cut back, 5 bases at V and 0 bases at J, with 11 bases in the middle. Germline V lookup: CDR1 MDHEN, CDR2 SYDVKM. There are 16 residues in the CDR3. As DNA, the CDR3 is TGTGCCAGCAGTCCTGACAGATTCTCTGGGGCCAACGTCCTGACTTTC. Protein product: CASSPDRFSGANVLTF.

The rearrangement uses TRBV6-1 and TRBJ2-7, with TRBD1 matching 9 bases. The CDR3 contains 15 residues. V shed 2 bases and J 6 bases; nucleotides not matched to a gene: 8. The germline V gene encodes CDR1 MNHNS and CDR2 SASEGT. The CDR3 region is CASSELPGTGSEQYF. The CDR3 DNA reads TGTGCCAGCAGTGAACTCCCCGGGACAGGGAGCGAGCAGTACTTC.

The chain couples TRBV5-1 to TRBJ2-2; TRBD2 agrees at 7 bases. Germline-derived CDR1 and CDR2 are SGHRS and YFSETQ. The ends lost 4 bases at V and 7 bases at J; junction bases unmatched: 10. This CDR3 spans 15 amino acids. The CDR3 bases are TGCGCCAGCAGCCCGACTAGCTGGGGCCTCGGGGAGCTGTTTTTT. This encodes CASSPTSWGLGELFF. The whole variable domain, remainder taken from reference TRBV5-1 and TRBJ2-2, is KAGVTQTPRYLIKTRGQQVTLSCSPISGHRSVSWYQQTPGQGLQFLFEYFSETQRNKGNFPGRFSGRQFSNSRSEMNVSTLELGDSALYLCASSPTSWGLGELFFGEGSRLTVL.

The rearrangement links TRBV5-1 to TRBJ2-1, with 11 bases lining up with TRBD2. The CDR3 is made up of 15 amino acids. The trim removed 4 bases at V and 6 bases at J, leaving 6 bases unmatched. Germline V gene lookup returns CDR1 SGHRS and CDR2 YFSETQ. The CDR3 DNA is TGCGCCAGCAGCGTTAGCGGGGGGGCCATCAATGAGCAGTTCTTC. Translated: CASSVSGGAINEQFF. Filled out from reference TRBV5-1 and TRBJ2-1, the complete variable domain reads KAGVTQTPRYLIKTRGQQVTLSCSPISGHRSVSWYQQTPGQGLQFLFEYFSETQRNKGNFPGRFSGRQFSNSRSEMNVSTLELGDSALYLCASSVSGGAINEQFFGPGTRLTVL.

This clone was detected only a few times. The V call is TRBV28, the J call TRBJ2-5, with 8 bases aligning to TRBD2. This CDR3 comprises 13 residues. Germline V lookup: CDR1 MDHEN, CDR2 SYDVKM. V was pared by 3 bases and J by 5 bases, with 2 bases of the junction left unmatched. The CDR3 DNA reads as TGTGCCAGCAGTTTCGTAGCGGGGGAGACCCAGTACTTC. The encoded protein is CASSFVAGETQYF.

This clone was counted a single time. This rearrangement joins TRBV29-1 to TRBJ2-1; no firm D call. This CDR3 contains 13 residues. Trimming took 5 bases from V and 0 from J, leaving 8 bases between them. The germline V gene encodes CDR1 SQVTM and CDR2 ANQGSEA. The CDR3 DNA follows: TGCAGCGTTCCATCCAGCTCCTACAATGAGCAGTTCTTC. This translates into CSVPSSSYNEQFF.

This chain uses TRBV7-8 with TRBJ2-7; TRBD1 agrees at 7 bases. The CDR3 has 14 amino acids. CDR1 SGHVS and CDR2 FQNEAQ come from the germline V gene. The ends lost 5 bases at V and 5 bases at J; junction bases unmatched: 9. This chain's CDR3 is CASSVDRVRNEQYF. The DNA of the CDR3 is TGTGCCAGCAGCGTAGACAGGGTCAGGAACGAGCAGTACTTC.

The chain is built from TRBV21-1 and TRBJ1-1; the table's TRBD1 call for D was not verified on the DNA. TRBV21-1 corresponds to a pseudogene. This CDR3 comprises 11 residues. CDR3 sequence: CASSPHPRAFF. The CDR3 bases are TGTGCCAGCAGCCCACACCCCAGGGCTTTCTTT.

CDR3 coding DNA: TGTGCCAGCAGAGGCACAGGGAGCTCCTACGAGCAGTACTTC. This translates into CASRGTGSSYEQYF. V and J are TRBV6-5 and TRBJ2-7; D perhaps matches TRBD1 (6 bases). There are 14 residues in the CDR3. Trimming stripped 6 bases from V and 0 bases from J, with 12 bases between. Germline-derived CDR1 and CDR2 are MNHEY and SVGAGI.

This clone has only one observation. The chain has TRBV9 and TRBJ2-1, with D possibly TRBD2 on 5 matching bases. Per the germline V gene, CDR1 is SGDLS and CDR2 is YYNGEE. There are 14 residues in the CDR3. The V end was cut by 0 bases, the J end by 5 bases, with 9 bases between. The CDR3 region is CASSVDLRDNEQFF. The CDR3 DNA follows: TGTGCCAGCAGCGTAGATTTGAGGGACAATGAGCAGTTCTTC.